What follows is one T cell receptor (beta chain) and its context. The antigen remains unidentified. The junction differs from germline at one of its ends, possibly a read error. The data belong to a study of radiotherapy plus CTLA-4 blockade in lung cancer. Study-level background: An objective response was seen in under 20% of patients, and disease control in 25% to 40%. Study-wide findings and caveats: Expansion of tumor-derived TCR clones was observed in blood after radiotherapy plus ipilimumab. Dynamics of early blood T cell clones, together with interferon-beta, were reportedly the best predictors of response.

TCRdb keeps only in-frame clones here, not all; method: immunoSEQ multiplex PCR. The sample includes around 56,000 clones, around 79% of them seen just once. Germline assignment: CDR1 SGDLS and CDR2 YYNGEE. The CDR3 contains 16 residues. This sequence was found in a human donor with non-small cell lung cancer who had a complete response to radiotherapy plus ipilimumab. Sequencing was performed on peripheral blood, taken from a patient treated with radiotherapy plus ipilimumab. This chain links TRBV9 with TRBJ2-2, with D tentatively TRBD2 (6 bases). CDR3 bases: TGTGCCAGCAGCGTAGGGGACTTTTCGAACACCGGGGGGCTGTTTTTT. Translating it yields CASSVGDFSNTGGLFF. Combining the CDR3 with reference TRBV9 and TRBJ2-2 gives the whole variable domain DSGVTQTPKHLITATGQRVTLRCSPRSGDLSVYWYQQSLDQGLQFLIQYYNGEERAKGNILERFSAQQFPDLHSELNLSSLELGDSALYFCASSVGDFSNTGGLFFGEGSRLTVL.